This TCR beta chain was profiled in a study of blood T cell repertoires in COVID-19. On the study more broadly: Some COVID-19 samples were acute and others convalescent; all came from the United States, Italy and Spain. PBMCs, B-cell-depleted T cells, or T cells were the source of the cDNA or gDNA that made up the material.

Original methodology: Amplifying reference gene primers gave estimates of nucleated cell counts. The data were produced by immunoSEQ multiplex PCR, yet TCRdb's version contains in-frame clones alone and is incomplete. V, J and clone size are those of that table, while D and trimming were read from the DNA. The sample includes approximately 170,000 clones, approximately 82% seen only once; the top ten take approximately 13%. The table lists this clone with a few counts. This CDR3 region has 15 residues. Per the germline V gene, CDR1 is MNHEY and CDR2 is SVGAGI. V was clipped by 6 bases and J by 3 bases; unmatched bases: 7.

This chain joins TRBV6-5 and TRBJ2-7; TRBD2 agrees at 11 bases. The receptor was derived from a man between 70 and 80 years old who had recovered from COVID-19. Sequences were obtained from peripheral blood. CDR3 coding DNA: TGTGCCAGCAGCAGCGGACTAGCGGGCAACTACGAGCAGTACTTC. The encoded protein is CASSSGLAGNYEQYF.